The source of this T cell receptor (beta chain) is a study of blood T cells in healthy people across ages. The CDR3 covers 16 residues. The V gene's germline CDR1 is SEHNR and CDR2 FQNEAQ (reference sequence). Trimming left V 5 bases short and J 0 bases short, with 17 bases between. Using a J-beta primer mix together with a sample-barcoded 5' primer, a second PCR was run for roughly 7 to 12 cycles. Using its own MiXCR run on the 5' RACE reads, TCRdb lists one record per CDR3 protein. Of about 500,000 distinct CDR3 sequences listed, around 24% are singletons. This sample also belongs to another study, concerning T cells of mothers and their children.

The sequence was collected from a boy under 18 in good health. Source material: blood. The chain links TRBV7-9 to TRBJ2-7, with TRBD2 as a possible D gene (6 bases). The CDR3, as DNA: TGTGCCAGCAGCAAGGAGCGCGGGGTAAGCTCCTACGAGCAGTACTTC. It translates to CASSKERGVSSYEQYF.